The 17 T cell receptor beta chains reported below all come from one sample, sequenced in a study of T cells in Graves' hyperthyroidism and ophthalmopathy. Researchers amplified the TCR beta CDR3 regions from RNA transcripts. A set of HTBI primers served as the primers for a first-round RT-PCR of the TCR CDR3. TCRdb ran MiXCR on the multiplex PCR reads and lists one entry per CDR3 protein. The profile shows under 400,000 distinct CDR3 sequences, around 14% of them singletons. What was sequenced was blood. The receptors were gathered from a woman younger than 35 with Graves' hyperthyroidism.

This clonotype was observed at least ten times. V usage is TRBV6-1 and J usage is TRBJ1-5; D unresolved. Germline V gives CDR1 MNHNS, CDR2 SASEGT. The V and J ends lost 5 bases and 3 bases respectively, with 14 bases between them. The length of the CDR3 is 15 residues. This CDR3 reads CASSLTAPFNQPQHF. CDR3 DNA: TGTGCCAGCAGTTTAACAGCGCCCTTCAATCAGCCCCAGCATTTT.

Note on this clonotype: With a much larger clone just one base away, this may be a read error. DNA of the CDR3: TGTGCCAGCCCACCACCGGGACAGGGGTACGAAAAACTGTTTTTT. Its translation is CASPPPGQGYEKLFF. This chain links TRBV18 with TRBJ1-4; 10 bases are shared with TRBD1. CDR3 length: 15 residues. Germline-derived CDR1 and CDR2 are KGHSH and LQKENI.

This clonotype was detected many times. The chain combines TRBV7-9 with TRBJ2-7; no firm D call. Germline CDR1 SEHNR, CDR2 FQNEAQ (reference sequence). Trimming cost V 5 bases and J 5 bases, with 13 bases left between them. The CDR3 runs to 13 residues. The CDR3 DNA reads as TGTGCCAGCAGCCGACCCTGGCACCACGAGCAGTACTTC. This encodes CASSRPWHHEQYF.

The sample holds many counts of this clonotype. The V and J genes are TRBV19 and TRBJ1-1, with D hard to call. The CDR3 is 13 residues long. Trimming shortened V by 0 bases and J by 5 bases, and 7 bases separated the two germline ends. Germline CDR1 is LNHDA and CDR2 is SQIVND (reference sequence). The CDR3 region is CASSIEGRTEAFF. In DNA, the CDR3 is TGTGCCAGTAGTATAGAGGGGAGGACTGAAGCTTTCTTT.

This clonotype was detected ten times or more. CDR3 sequence: CATRELGLAYNEQFF. In DNA, the CDR3 is TGTGCCACCCGTGAGTTAGGACTAGCTTACAATGAGCAGTTCTTC. The genes are TRBV15 and TRBJ2-1; 8 bases line up with TRBD2. The germline CDR1 and CDR2 sequences are LNHNV and YYDKDF (reference sequence). Trimming removed 8 bases from V and 4 bases from J; junction bases left unmatched: 10. The CDR3 has 15 amino acids.

The V and J genes are TRBV7-3 and TRBJ1-1; no reliable D call. V lost 4 bases to trimming and J lost 2 bases, with 14 bases between them. Germline loops: CDR1 SGHTA, CDR2 FQGTGA. This CDR3 spans 15 amino acids. Here the CDR3 DNA reads TGTGCCAGCAGCTCCGCTGTAGTGGGTAACACTGAAGCTTTCTTT. It encodes CASSSAVVGNTEAFF.

At least ten counts were recorded for this clonotype. The rearrangement uses TRBV14 and TRBJ1-4; D not resolved. The CDR3 sequence is 13 residues long. CDR1 and CDR2 (germline): SGHDN, FVKESK. The V end was cut by 1 base, the J end by 8 bases, with 8 bases between. The CDR3 loop is CASSQGQGEKLFF. In DNA form, the CDR3 reads TGTGCCAGCAGCCAAGGACAAGGGGAAAAACTGTTTTTT.

This clonotype has just one count. This chain links TRBV28 with TRBJ2-2, with 16 bases fitting TRBD2. The CDR3 spans 19 residues. Trimming cost V 6 bases and J 1 base; bases outside gene matches: 8. The germline V gene encodes CDR1 MDHEN and CDR2 SYDVKM. This CDR3 reads CASRPGTSGRAGNTGELFF. For the CDR3, the DNA is TGTGCCAGCAGACCCGGGACTAGCGGGAGGGCCGGGAACACCGGGGAGCTGTTTTTT.

The V call is TRBV5-1, the J call TRBJ1-3, with 8 positions matching TRBD1. The germline V gene encodes CDR1 SGHRS and CDR2 YFSETQ. The CDR3 contains 14 residues. J lost 4 bases, V lost 5 bases, and 5 bases had no gene match. Here the CDR3 reads CASRGTGSGNTIYF. The CDR3, as DNA: TGCGCCAGCAGGGGGACAGGCTCAGGAAACACCATATATTTT.

A note on this clonotype: Just one base apart from a much larger clone, this may be a read error. CDR3 protein: CASSLAWGIHSPLHF. CDR3 nucleotides: TGCGCCAGCAGCTTGGCTTGGGGTATCCATTCACCCCTCCACTTT. The chain has TRBV5-1 and TRBJ1-6; D gene unclear. There are 15 residues in the CDR3. CDR1 SGHRS and CDR2 YFSETQ come from the germline V gene. V lost 0 bases, J lost 8 bases, and 12 bases lay in between.

The gene calls are TRBV28 and TRBJ2-5; 8 bases agree with TRBD1. V dropped 5 bases and J dropped 3; count of bases not matched to a gene: 2. The CDR3 sequence is 13 residues long. Germline V gene data show CDR1 as MDHEN and CDR2 as SYDVKM. The CDR3 DNA reads as TGTGCCAGCAGTAAGACAGGGGAAGAGACCCAGTACTTC. Translation gives CASSKTGEETQYF. Drawing the rest from reference TRBV28 and TRBJ2-5, the complete variable domain is DVKVTQSSRYLVKRTGEKVFLECVQDMDHENMFWYRQDPGLGLRLIYFSYDVKMKEKGDIPEGYSVSREKKERFSLILESASTNQTSMYLCASSKTGEETQYFGPGTRLLVL.

This clonotype was counted at least ten times. V and J are TRBV6-1 and TRBJ2-1; no reliable D call. Trimming removed 5 bases at V and 4 bases at J, with 9 bases between. Germline V CDR1 and CDR2: MNHNS, SASEGT. The CDR3 extends over 13 amino acids. This chain's CDR3 is CASSLEKYNEQFF. The CDR3 coding sequence is TGTGCCAGCAGTTTGGAAAAATACAATGAGCAGTTCTTC.

The genes are TRBV10-3 and TRBJ1-2; D is undetermined. Looked up from germline, CDR1 is ENHRY and CDR2 is SYGVKD. The CDR3 length is 12 residues. The V end was cut by 3 bases, the J end by 8 bases, with 10 bases between. CDR3 nucleotides: TGTGCCATCAGTGAATCGACGCGAGGCTACACCTTC. This encodes CAISESTRGYTF.

This clonotype appeared many times. The V and J genes are TRBV18 and TRBJ1-1; D ambiguous. The CDR3 totals 14 residues. The V gene's germline CDR1 is KGHSH and CDR2 LQKENI. The V end lost 2 bases, the J end lost 1 base, and 8 bases lay between the germline ends. This CDR3 is CASSPTPGNTEAFF. The CDR3 DNA is TGTGCCAGCTCACCAACCCCCGGGAACACTGAAGCTTTCTTT.

This clonotype has at least ten counts. The chain joins TRBV19 to TRBJ1-1; a possible D gene is TRBD1 (6 bases). This CDR3 is 14 amino acids long. V gave up 5 bases and J gave up 5 bases, with 15 bases separating them. CDR1 LNHDA and CDR2 SQIVND come from the germline V gene (reference sequence). The CDR3 bases are TGTGCCAGTAGTGTACAGGGCCAGCGAACTGAAGCTTTCTTT. Translated: CASSVQGQRTEAFF. The complete variable domain, with remaining parts taken from reference TRBV19 and TRBJ1-1, reads DGGITQSPKYLFRKEGQNVTLSCEQNLNHDAMYWYRQDPGQGLRLIYYSQIVNDFQKGDIAEGYSVSREKKESFPLTVTSAQKNPTAFYLCASSVQGQRTEAFFGQGTRLTVV.

This clonotype was recorded only once. With a much larger clone just one base away, this may be a read error. The rearrangement joins TRBV5-6 to TRBJ1-1; 11 positions agree with TRBD1. The germline gives CDR1 SGHDT, CDR2 YYEEEE. The CDR3 length is 14 residues. Here the CDR3 reads CASSRGQGVSEALF. In DNA form, the CDR3 reads TGTGCCAGCAGCCGGGGACAGGGGGTATCAGAAGCTCTCTTT.

Many counts were recorded for this clonotype. This sequence joins TRBV3-1 and TRBJ1-6; D unresolved. Germline V gene data show CDR1 as LGHDT and CDR2 as YNNKEL (reference sequence). The V and J ends lost 4 bases and 8 bases respectively, with 9 bases between them. The CDR3 is made up of 13 amino acids. The CDR3 region has the DNA TGTGCCAGCAGCCCCGCCCAGGATTCACCCCTCCACTTT. This translates into CASSPAQDSPLHF.